The following is a T cell receptor (beta chain) sequence with its context. Antigen unknown. The data derive from a study of T-cell reconstitution after alpha-beta-depleted transplantation in children. Unique molecular identifiers were used in preparing the TCRbeta library. In TCRdb, the PCR reads were re-called with MiXCR into one record per CDR3 protein. The table lists a few hundred thousand distinct CDR3 sequences, roughly two fifths of them singletons. CDR3 length equals 14 residues. V was pared by 5 bases and J by 10 bases, with 7 bases of the junction left unmatched. Germline CDR1 is MNHNS and CDR2 is SASEGT. Study results and limitations: Several hundred expanded graft clones reportedly supplied alpha-beta T cells about two months after transplant. Most T-cell counts and diversity one year after the transplant came from T cells that were newly produced. High day-60 TCRbeta diversity in some patients came from surviving recipient T cells and thymic progenitors.

The sequence was collected from a girl aged 2-9 years with aplastic anemia, due to receive a stem cell transplant. The sample in question was PBMCs, obtained before TCRalphabeta/CD19-depleted stem cell transplant. This chain uses TRBV6-1 with TRBJ1-6; 8 bases match TRBD1. The CDR3 here is CASSTGTGGSPLHF. CDR3 bases: TGTGCCAGCAGTACCGGGACAGGTGGATCACCCCTCCACTTT.